This T cell receptor beta chain was profiled in a study of blood T cell repertoires in COVID-19. Background on the study: COVID-19 samples from acute and convalescent phases originated in the United States, Italy and Spain. Sources were T cells, B-cell-depleted T cells, or PBMCs; the material itself was cDNA or gDNA.

The CDR3 length is 12 residues. CDR1 and CDR2 from the germline V gene are SGHRS and YFSETQ. The ends were cut back, 7 bases at V and 9 bases at J, with 14 bases in the middle. In the authors' methods: Scientists estimated how many nucleated cells there were by amplifying reference gene primers. The method was immunoSEQ multiplex PCR; TCRdb's version includes in-frame clones alone and lacks a portion of them. V and J calls and clone size are copied from that table; D and trimming were computed from the DNA. The sample records fewer than 70,000 clones, 92% being singletons. The sequence was obtained from a middle-aged man with active COVID-19. Input material: peripheral blood. The chain couples TRBV5-1 to TRBJ2-1; D uncertain. The DNA for the CDR3 is TGCGCCAGCTCTCTACCTCTTGGTGAGCAGTTCTTC. This codes for CASSLPLGEQFF. The whole variable domain, filled in from reference TRBV5-1 and TRBJ2-1, reads KAGVTQTPRYLIKTRGQQVTLSCSPISGHRSVSWYQQTPGQGLQFLFEYFSETQRNKGNFPGRFSGRQFSNSRSEMNVSTLELGDSALYLCASSLPLGEQFFGPGTRLTVL.